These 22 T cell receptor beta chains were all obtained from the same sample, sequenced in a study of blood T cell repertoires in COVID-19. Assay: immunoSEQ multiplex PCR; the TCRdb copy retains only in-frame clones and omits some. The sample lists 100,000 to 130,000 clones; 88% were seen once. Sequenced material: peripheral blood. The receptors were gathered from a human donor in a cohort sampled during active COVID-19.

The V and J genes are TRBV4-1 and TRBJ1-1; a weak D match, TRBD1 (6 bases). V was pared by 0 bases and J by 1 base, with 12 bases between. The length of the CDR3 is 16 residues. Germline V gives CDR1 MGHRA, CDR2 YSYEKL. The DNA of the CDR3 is TGCGCCAGCAGCCAAGATGTTTACAGGGCGAACACTGAAGCTTTCTTT. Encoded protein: CASSQDVYRANTEAFF.

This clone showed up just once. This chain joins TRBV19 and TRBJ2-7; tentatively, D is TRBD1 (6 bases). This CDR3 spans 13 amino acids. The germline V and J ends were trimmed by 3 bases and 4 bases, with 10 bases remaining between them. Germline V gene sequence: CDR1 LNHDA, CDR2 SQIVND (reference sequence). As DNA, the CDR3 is TGTGCCAGTAGTATGGGGCAGGGGTACGAGCAGTACTTC. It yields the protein CASSMGQGYEQYF.

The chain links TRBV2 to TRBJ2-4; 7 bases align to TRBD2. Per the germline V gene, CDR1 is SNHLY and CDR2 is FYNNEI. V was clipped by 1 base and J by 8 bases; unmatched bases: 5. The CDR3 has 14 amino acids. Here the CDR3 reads CASSEGRGGDIQYF. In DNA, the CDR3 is TGTGCCAGCAGTGAAGGGCGGGGAGGGGACATTCAGTACTTC.

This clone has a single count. The CDR3 bases are TGCGCCAGCAGCTCCACAGTCCGCTCTGGGGCCAACGTCCTGACTTTC. Amino acids: CASSSTVRSGANVLTF. The chain carries TRBV5-1 and TRBJ2-6, with D unclear. Trimming cost V 3 bases and J 0 bases, with 10 bases left between them. This CDR3 has 16 amino acids. The germline V gene has CDR1 SGHRS and CDR2 YFSETQ.

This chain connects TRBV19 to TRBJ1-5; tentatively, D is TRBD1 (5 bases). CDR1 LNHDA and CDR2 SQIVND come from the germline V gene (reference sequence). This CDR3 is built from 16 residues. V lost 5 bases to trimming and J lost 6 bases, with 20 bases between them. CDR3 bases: TGTGCCAGTAGTCCCGGCCGGTGGGGGGGAGGTCAGCCCCAGCATTTT. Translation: CASSPGRWGGGQPQHF.

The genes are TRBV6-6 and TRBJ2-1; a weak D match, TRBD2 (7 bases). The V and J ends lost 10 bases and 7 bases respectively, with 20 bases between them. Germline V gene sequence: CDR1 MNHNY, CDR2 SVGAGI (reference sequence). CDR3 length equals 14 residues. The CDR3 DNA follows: TGTGCCACAGCATACACGGGGGGCCCAAATGAGCAGTTCTTC. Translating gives CATAYTGGPNEQFF.

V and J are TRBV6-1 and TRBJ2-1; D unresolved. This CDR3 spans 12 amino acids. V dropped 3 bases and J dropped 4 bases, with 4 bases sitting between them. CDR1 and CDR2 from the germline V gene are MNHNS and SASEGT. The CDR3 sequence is CASSDGYNEQFF. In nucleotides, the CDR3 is TGTGCCAGCAGTGACGGGTACAATGAGCAGTTCTTC.

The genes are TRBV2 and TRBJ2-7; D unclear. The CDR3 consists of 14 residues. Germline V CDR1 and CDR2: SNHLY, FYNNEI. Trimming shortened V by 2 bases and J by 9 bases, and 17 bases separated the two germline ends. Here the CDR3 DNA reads TGTGCCAGCAGTGAAACAAAAGCTGCGGTCGGGCAGTACTTC. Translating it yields CASSETKAAVGQYF.

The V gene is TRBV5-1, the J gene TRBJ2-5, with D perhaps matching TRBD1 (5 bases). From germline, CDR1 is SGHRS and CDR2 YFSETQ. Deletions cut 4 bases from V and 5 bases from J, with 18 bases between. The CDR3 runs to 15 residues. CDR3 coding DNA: TGCGCCAGCAGCGGACAAAGGCCGATCATGGAGACCCAGTACTTC. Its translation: CASSGQRPIMETQYF.

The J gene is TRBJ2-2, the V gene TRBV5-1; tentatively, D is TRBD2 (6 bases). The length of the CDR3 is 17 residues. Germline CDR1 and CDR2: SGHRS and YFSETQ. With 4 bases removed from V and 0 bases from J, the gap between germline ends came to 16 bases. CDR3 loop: CASSQYPGRTNTGELFF. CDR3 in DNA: TGCGCCAGCAGCCAATACCCCGGGAGAACGAACACCGGGGAGCTGTTTTTT.

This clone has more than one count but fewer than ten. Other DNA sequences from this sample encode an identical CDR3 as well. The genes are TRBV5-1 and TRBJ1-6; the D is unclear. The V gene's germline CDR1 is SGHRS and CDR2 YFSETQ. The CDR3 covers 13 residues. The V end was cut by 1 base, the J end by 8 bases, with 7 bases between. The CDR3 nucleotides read TGCGCCAGCAGCTTGCGGGTGGATTCACCCCTCCACTTT. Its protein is CASSLRVDSPLHF.

The CDR3 sequence is CASSVDRGLYNEQFF. The CDR3 DNA follows: TGTGCCAGCAGCGTGGACAGGGGGCTTTACAATGAGCAGTTCTTC. The chain recombines TRBV7-3 with TRBJ2-1, with TRBD1 matching 11 bases. The germline V gene encodes CDR1 SGHTA and CDR2 FQGTGA. The V gene end was trimmed by 5 bases and the J gene end by 4 bases; junction bases not matched to a gene: 4. The CDR3 has 15 residues.

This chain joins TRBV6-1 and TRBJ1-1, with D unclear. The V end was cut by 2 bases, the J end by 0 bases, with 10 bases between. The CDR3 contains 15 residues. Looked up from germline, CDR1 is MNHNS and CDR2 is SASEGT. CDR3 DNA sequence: TGTGCCAGCAGTGAACTCCGGAGGGTGAACACTGAAGCTTTCTTT. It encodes CASSELRRVNTEAFF.

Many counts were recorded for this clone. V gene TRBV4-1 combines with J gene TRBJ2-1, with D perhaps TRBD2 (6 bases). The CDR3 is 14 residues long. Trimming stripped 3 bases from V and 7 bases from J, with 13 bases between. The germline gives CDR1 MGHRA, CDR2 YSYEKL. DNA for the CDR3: TGCGCCAGCAGCCACCCATGGAGGGAGAATGAGCAGTTCTTC. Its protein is CASSHPWRENEQFF.

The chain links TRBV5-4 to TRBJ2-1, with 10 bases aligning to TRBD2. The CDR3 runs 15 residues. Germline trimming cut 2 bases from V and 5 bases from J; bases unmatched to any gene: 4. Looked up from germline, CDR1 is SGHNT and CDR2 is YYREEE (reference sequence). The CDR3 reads CASSFLAGANNEQFF. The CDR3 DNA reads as TGTGCCAGCAGCTTCCTAGCGGGGGCAAACAATGAGCAGTTCTTC.

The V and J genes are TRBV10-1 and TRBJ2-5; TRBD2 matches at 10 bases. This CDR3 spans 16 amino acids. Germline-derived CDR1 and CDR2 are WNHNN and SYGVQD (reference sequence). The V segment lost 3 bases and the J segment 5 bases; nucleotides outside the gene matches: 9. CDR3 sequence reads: CASSETPSGGRETQYF. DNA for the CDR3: TGCGCCAGCAGTGAAACCCCTAGCGGGGGCCGGGAGACCCAGTACTTC.

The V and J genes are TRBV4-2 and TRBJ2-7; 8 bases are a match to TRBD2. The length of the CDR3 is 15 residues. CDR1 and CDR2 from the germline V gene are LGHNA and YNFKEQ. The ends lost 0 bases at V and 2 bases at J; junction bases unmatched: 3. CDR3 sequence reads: CASSQDSGDTYEQYF. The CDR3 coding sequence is TGTGCCAGCAGCCAAGATAGCGGGGACACCTACGAGCAGTACTTC.

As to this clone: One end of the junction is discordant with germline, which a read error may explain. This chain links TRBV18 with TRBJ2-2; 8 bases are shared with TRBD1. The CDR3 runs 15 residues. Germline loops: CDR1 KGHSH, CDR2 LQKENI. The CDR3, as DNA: TGTGCCAGCTCGCCACTGACAGGGGAGTATGGGGAGCTGTTTTTT. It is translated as CASSPLTGEYGELFF.

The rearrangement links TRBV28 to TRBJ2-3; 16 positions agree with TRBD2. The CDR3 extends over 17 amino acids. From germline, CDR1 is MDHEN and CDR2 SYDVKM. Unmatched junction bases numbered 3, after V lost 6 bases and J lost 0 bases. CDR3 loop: CASSPGLAGGSTDTQYF. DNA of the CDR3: TGTGCCAGCAGCCCGGGACTAGCGGGGGGGAGCACAGATACGCAGTATTTT.

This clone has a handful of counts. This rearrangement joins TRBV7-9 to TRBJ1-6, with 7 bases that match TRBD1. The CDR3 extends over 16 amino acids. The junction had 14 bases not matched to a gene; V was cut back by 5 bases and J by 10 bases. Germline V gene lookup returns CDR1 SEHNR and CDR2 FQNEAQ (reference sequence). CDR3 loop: CASSPRPTGQGSPLHF. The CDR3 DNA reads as TGTGCCAGCAGCCCCCGTCCGACAGGGCAAGGATCACCCCTCCACTTT. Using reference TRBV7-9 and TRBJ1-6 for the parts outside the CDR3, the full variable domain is DTGVSQNPRHKITKRGQNVTFRCDPISEHNRLYWYRQTLGQGPEFLTYFQNEAQLEKSRLLSDRFSAERPKGSFSTLEIQRTEQGDSAMYLCASSPRPTGQGSPLHFGNGTRLTVT.

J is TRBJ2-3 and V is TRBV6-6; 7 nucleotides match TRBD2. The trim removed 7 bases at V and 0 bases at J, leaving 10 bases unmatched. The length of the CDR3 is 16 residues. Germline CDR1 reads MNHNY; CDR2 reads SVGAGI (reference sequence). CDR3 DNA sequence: TGTGCCAGCACCAGCTCCCGGGGGGTCAGCACAGATACGCAGTATTTT. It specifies CASTSSRGVSTDTQYF.

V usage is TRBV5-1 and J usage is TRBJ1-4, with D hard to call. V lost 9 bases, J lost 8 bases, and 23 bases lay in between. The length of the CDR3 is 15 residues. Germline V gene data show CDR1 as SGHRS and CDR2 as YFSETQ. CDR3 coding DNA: TGCGCCACTTCGTCGTCAGGCGTCCCGGAAGAAAAACTGTTTTTT. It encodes CATSSSGVPEEKLFF.